This T cell receptor beta chain emerged from a study of blood T cell repertoires in COVID-19. Study-wide context: From the United States, Italy and Spain came samples of acute and convalescent COVID-19. The analysed material was cDNA or gDNA that came from T cells, B-cell-depleted T cells, or PBMCs.

Methods used by the authors: By means of reference gene primer amplification, nucleated cell counts were estimated. The protocol was immunoSEQ multiplex PCR, while the TCRdb copy is restricted to in-frame clones and leaves out a portion. V and J calls and clone size are those listed in that table; D and trimming were worked out from the DNA. Here the sample spans roughly 200,000 clones, more than 75% being singletons. Germline V gene sequence: CDR1 GTSNPN, CDR2 SVGIG (reference sequence). V lost 3 bases and J lost 0, with 9 bases in between. The CDR3 runs to 13 residues. Specimen: peripheral blood. This sequence joins TRBV30 and TRBJ2-7; weak D call: TRBD1 (5 bases). The receptor was derived from a man aged 60-69 years who had recovered from COVID-19. In DNA form, the CDR3 reads TGTGCCTGGAGCCGACAGAGCTCCTACGAGCAGTACTTC. It specifies CAWSRQSSYEQYF.